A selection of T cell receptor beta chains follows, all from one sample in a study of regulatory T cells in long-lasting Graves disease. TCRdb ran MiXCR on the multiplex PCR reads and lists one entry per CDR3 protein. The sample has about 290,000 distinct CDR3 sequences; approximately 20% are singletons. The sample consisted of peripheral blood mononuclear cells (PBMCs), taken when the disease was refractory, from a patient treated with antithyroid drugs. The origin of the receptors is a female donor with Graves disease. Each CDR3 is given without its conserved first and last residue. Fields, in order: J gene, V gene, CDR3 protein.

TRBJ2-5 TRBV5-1 ASNREGRETQY
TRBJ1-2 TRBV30 AGEAGDGYGYT
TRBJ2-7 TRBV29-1 SVGDSPTYEQY
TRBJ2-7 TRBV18 ASSPPGQESYEQY
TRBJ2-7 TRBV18 ASSPVIPGQGAGEQY
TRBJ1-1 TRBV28 ASSLPGITEAF
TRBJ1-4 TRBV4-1 ASSRRASNEKLF
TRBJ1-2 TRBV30 AWSVLPDDGYT
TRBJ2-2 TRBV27 ASSFDGPGTGELF
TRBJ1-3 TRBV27 ASSLAGPGTDTIY
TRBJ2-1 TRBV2 ASGKRSYNEQF
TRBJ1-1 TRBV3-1 ASSQGFPGTEAF
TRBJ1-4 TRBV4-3 ASSQGVTPNEKLF
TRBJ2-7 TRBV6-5 ASSSRDRGLYEQY
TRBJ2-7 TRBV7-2 ASSLRQGSEQY
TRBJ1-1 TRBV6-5 ASSYLGETEAF
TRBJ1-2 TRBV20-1 SARSRRNPNYGYT
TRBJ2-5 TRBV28 ASSHGTAQETQY
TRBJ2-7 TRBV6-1 ATRRGQGAWEQY
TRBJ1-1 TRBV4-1 ASSQPRSGNTEAF
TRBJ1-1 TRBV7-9 ASSLSLGGTRTEAF
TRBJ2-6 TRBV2 ASRGEGAAAGANVLT
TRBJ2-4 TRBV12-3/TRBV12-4 ASGLTGDLAKNIQY
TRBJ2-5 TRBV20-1 SARDGARQETQY
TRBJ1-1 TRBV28 ASGLGGTGRHTEAF
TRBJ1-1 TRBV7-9 ASSQGVFGEAF
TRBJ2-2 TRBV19 ASRAGTGELF
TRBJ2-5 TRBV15 ATSRGTGSTSGNQETQY
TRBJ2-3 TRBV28 ASKTGGTDTQY
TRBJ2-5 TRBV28 ASSLGQFQETQY
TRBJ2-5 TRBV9 ASSGEQETQY
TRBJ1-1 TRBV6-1 ASRSYTNREKD
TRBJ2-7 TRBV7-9 ASSSRAPYEQY
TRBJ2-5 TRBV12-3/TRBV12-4 ASSLFTGVGETQY
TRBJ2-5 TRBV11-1 ASSHRDYQETQY
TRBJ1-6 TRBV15 ATSRAIGDISNNSPLH
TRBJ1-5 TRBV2 ASSEQGGYGQPQH
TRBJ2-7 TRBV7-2 ASSLRTGQAYEQY
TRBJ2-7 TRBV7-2 ASSLVGGAGAAYEQY
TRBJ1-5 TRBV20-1 SAKDEGTIKPQH
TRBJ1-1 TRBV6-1 ASTKGPYSGLMNTEAF
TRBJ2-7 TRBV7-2 ASSLGSNSRPYEQY
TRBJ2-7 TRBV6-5 ASSYGDRGYEQY